The rows below give T cell receptor beta chains drawn from one sample of a study of T cells expressing NK-cell markers. From the 5' RACE reads, TCRdb lists one entry per CDR3 protein and no DNA. This sample's table reports fewer than 550,000 distinct CDR3 sequences. The sample consisted of blood T cells: a sorted CD56 or NKG2C T cell subset, CD4+ or CD8+ T cells, or bulk PBMC T cells (not recorded which). The receptor source for this set is a woman in her forties or fifties in good health. Each CDR3 is given with its conserved first and last residue. Each record gives: V gene, J gene, CDR3 protein.

v_gene: TRBV3-1; j_gene: TRBJ1-2; CDR3aa: CASSQGDNYGYTF
v_gene: TRBV27; j_gene: TRBJ1-1; CDR3aa: CASSFLQATEAFF
v_gene: TRBV18; j_gene: TRBJ2-1; CDR3aa: CASSPGGGQERGPKQFF
v_gene: TRBV5-6; j_gene: TRBJ2-1; CDR3aa: CASSLPPWSGRYFEQFF
v_gene: TRBV12-3/TRBV12-4; j_gene: TRBJ1-5; CDR3aa: CASTDPGNGNQPQHF
v_gene: TRBV6-5; j_gene: TRBJ2-5; CDR3aa: CASSPGLAVGQETQYF
v_gene: TRBV7-2; j_gene: TRBJ1-6; CDR3aa: CASSPRLSYNSPLHF
v_gene: TRBV29-1; j_gene: TRBJ2-7; CDR3aa: CSVDDRQGVPYEQYF
v_gene: TRBV14; j_gene: TRBJ1-2; CDR3aa: CASSPRQGSGYTF
v_gene: TRBV4-2; j_gene: TRBJ1-1; CDR3aa: CASSYLFGGSTEAFF
v_gene: TRBV10-3; j_gene: TRBJ2-7; CDR3aa: CATSGGAGEQYF
v_gene: TRBV12-3/TRBV12-4; j_gene: TRBJ2-1; CDR3aa: CASSQETSSGREWTEQFF
v_gene: TRBV3-1; j_gene: TRBJ1-2; CDR3aa: CASSLRGGENYGYTF
v_gene: TRBV11-1; j_gene: TRBJ1-1; CDR3aa: CASSLANAEAFF
v_gene: TRBV20-1; j_gene: TRBJ2-2; CDR3aa: CSAEGTGELFF
v_gene: TRBV7-9; j_gene: TRBJ2-4; CDR3aa: CASSLDGPSDQYF
v_gene: TRBV25-1; j_gene: TRBJ2-3; CDR3aa: CAPLLGEESTDTQYF
v_gene: TRBV3-1; j_gene: TRBJ2-5; CDR3aa: CASSQAKPQETQYF
v_gene: TRBV6-5; j_gene: TRBJ2-1; CDR3aa: CASSYSARGEQFF
v_gene: TRBV7-9; j_gene: TRBJ2-2; CDR3aa: CASSLRRISGELFF
v_gene: TRBV10-3; j_gene: TRBJ2-5; CDR3aa: CAISESTQGDQETQYF
v_gene: TRBV7-2; j_gene: TRBJ2-7; CDR3aa: CASSASIAGNYEQYF
v_gene: TRBV20-1; j_gene: TRBJ2-1; CDR3aa: CSARDEGRYNEQFF
v_gene: TRBV6-5; j_gene: TRBJ1-2; CDR3aa: CASSFAGVGYGYTF
v_gene: TRBV27; j_gene: TRBJ1-5; CDR3aa: CASRGENQPQHF
v_gene: TRBV20-1; j_gene: TRBJ2-1; CDR3aa: CSAPTSGALGEQFF
v_gene: TRBV6-6; j_gene: TRBJ1-1; CDR3aa: CASKGARDTEAFF
v_gene: TRBV9; j_gene: TRBJ1-4; CDR3aa: CASSGAGNPNEKLFF
v_gene: TRBV12-5; j_gene: TRBJ2-4; CDR3aa: CASGLSPIGVAKNIQYF
v_gene: TRBV5-1; j_gene: TRBJ2-5; CDR3aa: CASSSGRERAMYQETQYF
v_gene: TRBV20-1; j_gene: TRBJ2-1; CDR3aa: CSALPPSGRPLNEQFF
v_gene: TRBV3-1; j_gene: TRBJ1-1; CDR3aa: CASSQGPVANTEAFF
v_gene: TRBV11-3; j_gene: TRBJ2-1; CDR3aa: CASSLGLWGRGLNEQFF